This TCR beta chain is from a study of T cells in localized non-small cell lung cancer. Study results and caveats: Adjacent lung had a median about 57 of the 100 largest tumor clones. In uninvolved adjacent lung, T cell clonality reached its highest value, exceeding tumor. Investigators sequenced only a single tumor region, leaving heterogeneity possible. Patients showing higher blood T cell density tended to see longer overall survival.

This clone was seen ten or more times. Its antigen is still unknown. Measured with immunoSEQ multiplex PCR; TCRdb has only the in-frame clones, and not every one. The table records 45,000 to 60,000 clones, 60% to 85% of them present only once. The material sequenced was PBMCs, taken before any cancer treatment. The sequence derives from a woman aged 35 to 69 with stage II lung adenocarcinoma.

The CDR3 protein is CASGLAGTPKPNEQFF. The CDR3 region has the DNA TGTGCTAGTGGTTTGGCAGGGACACCGAAGCCCAATGAGCAGTTCTTC. This chain uses TRBV12-5 with TRBJ2-1; possibly TRBD1 for D (6 bases). V gave up 1 base and J gave up 6 bases, with 16 bases separating them. This CDR3 spans 16 amino acids. Germline CDR1 and CDR2: LGHNT and FRNRAP.